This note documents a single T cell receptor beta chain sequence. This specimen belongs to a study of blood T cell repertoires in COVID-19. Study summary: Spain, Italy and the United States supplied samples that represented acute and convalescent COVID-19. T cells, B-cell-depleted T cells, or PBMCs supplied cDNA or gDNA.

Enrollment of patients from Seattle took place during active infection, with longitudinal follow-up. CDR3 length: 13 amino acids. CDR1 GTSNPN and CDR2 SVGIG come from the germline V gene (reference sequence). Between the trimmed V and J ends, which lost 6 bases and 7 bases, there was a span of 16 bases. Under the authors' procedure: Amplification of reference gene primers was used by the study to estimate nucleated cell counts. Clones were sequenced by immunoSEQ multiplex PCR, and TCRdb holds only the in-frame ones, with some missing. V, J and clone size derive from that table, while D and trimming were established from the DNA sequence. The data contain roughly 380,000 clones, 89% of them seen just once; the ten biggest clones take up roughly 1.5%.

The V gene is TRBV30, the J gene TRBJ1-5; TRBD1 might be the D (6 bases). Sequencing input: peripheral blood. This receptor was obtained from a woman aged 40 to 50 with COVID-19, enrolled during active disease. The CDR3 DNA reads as TGTGCCTGTACCGTCGGGGGGCACCAGCCCCAGCATTTT. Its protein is CACTVGGHQPQHF.